These 22 T cell receptor beta chains were all obtained from the same sample, sequenced in a study of beta chain features in type 1 diabetes. Every isolated RNA sample was fully reverse transcribed, so sequencing captured expressed TCRB transcripts. Only in-frame clones appear in the TCRdb table, and some are missing; sequencing was by immunoSEQ multiplex PCR. This table holds over 15,000 clones, about 50% found once. The sample was stem cell memory CD4+ T cells from blood. The source of these receptors is a man aged 18-30 years in good health.

The rearrangement joins TRBV10-3 to TRBJ2-5; no clear D. V shed 4 bases and J shed 4 bases, with 4 bases lying between them. The CDR3 extends over 11 amino acids. The germline V gene has CDR1 ENHRY and CDR2 SYGVKD. Here the CDR3 reads CAISGGETQYF. In nucleotides, the CDR3 is TGTGCCATCAGTGGAGGAGAGACCCAGTACTTC.

V usage is TRBV21-1 and J usage is TRBJ1-3; the table calls TRBD1, which could not be checked here. TRBV21-1 corresponds to a pseudogene. The CDR3 contains 13 residues. DNA of the CDR3: TGTGCCAGCAGCGCCAGGGTCGAAAACACCATATATTTT. It translates to CASSARVENTIYF.

The chain recombines TRBV5-5 with TRBJ2-1, with D uncertain. The CDR3 totals 14 residues. V was clipped by 0 bases and J by 2 bases, with 6 bases between them. CDR1 and CDR2 from the germline V gene are SGHKS and YYEKEE (reference sequence). The CDR3 coding sequence is TGTGCCAGCAGCTTGGCCATCACCTACAATGAGCAGTTCTTC. Amino acids: CASSLAITYNEQFF.

This clone came up a few times. This sequence joins TRBV7-9 and TRBJ2-3; 7 positions match TRBD2. This CDR3 has 15 residues. V shed 5 bases and J 4 bases; nucleotides not matched to a gene: 9. CDR1 is SEHNR, CDR2 FQNEAQ, per germline (reference sequence). CDR3 DNA: TGTGCCAGCAGCCATGGGGCGGGGGTATCAGATACGCAGTATTTT. The encoded protein is CASSHGAGVSDTQYF. Using reference TRBV7-9 and TRBJ2-3 for the parts outside the CDR3, the full variable domain is DTGVSQNPRHKITKRGQNVTFRCDPISEHNRLYWYRQTLGQGPEFLTYFQNEAQLEKSRLLSDRFSAERPKGSFSTLEIQRTEQGDSAMYLCASSHGAGVSDTQYFGPGTRLTVL.

This clone appeared a few times. The chain links TRBV27 to TRBJ2-3; D possibly corresponds to TRBD1 (6 bases). The V end was cut by 6 bases, the J end by 3 bases, with 19 bases between. The CDR3 is made up of 16 amino acids. CDR1 and CDR2 from the germline V gene are MNHEY and SMNVEV (reference sequence). CDR3 bases: TGTGCCAGCAGCCAGAAACAGGGTTTTTGGACAGATACGCAGTATTTT. Residues: CASSQKQGFWTDTQYF.

The chain carries TRBV5-4 and TRBJ2-2, with D perhaps TRBD1 (5 bases). V lost 0 bases and J 3 bases, leaving 9 bases between the germline ends. This CDR3 is built from 15 residues. CDR1 is SGHNT, CDR2 YYREEE, per germline (reference sequence). The CDR3 region has the DNA TGTGCCAGCAGCTTGGGTCAGGGATACACCGGGGAGCTGTTTTTT. This translates into CASSLGQGYTGELFF.

The chain is built from TRBV7-9 and TRBJ2-2; possible D gene TRBD1, 6 bases. Trimming left V 1 base short and J 6 bases short, with 15 bases between. Germline-derived CDR1 and CDR2 are SEHNR and FQNEAQ (reference sequence). The CDR3 totals 16 residues. This CDR3 reads CASSLDLQGNAGELFF. The CDR3 DNA sequence: TGTGCCAGCAGCTTAGACCTACAGGGTAACGCCGGGGAGCTGTTTTTT.

V usage is TRBV27 and J usage is TRBJ2-7, with D possibly matching TRBD2 (6 bases). Germline CDR1 reads MNHEY; CDR2 reads SMNVEV (reference sequence). The CDR3 contains 12 residues. Trimming shortened V by 5 bases and J by 7 bases, and 12 bases separated the two germline ends. The CDR3 DNA follows: TGTGCCAGCAGTGGTTCGGGGGTTGAGCAGTACTTC. It translates to CASSGSGVEQYF.

This clone was detected a few times. The J gene is TRBJ2-7, the V gene TRBV7-2, with TRBD2 identical over 8 bases. The germline gives CDR1 SGHTA, CDR2 FQGNSA. CDR3 size: 15 residues. V dropped 2 bases and J dropped 3; count of bases not matched to a gene: 6. This CDR3 reads CASSLYSGTFYEQYF. The CDR3 coding sequence is TGTGCCAGCAGCTTATATAGCGGGACATTCTACGAGCAGTACTTC.

CDR3 nucleotides: TGTGCCAGCAGCCAACAGGGGAGATACGAAAAACTGTTTTTT. It encodes CASSQQGRYEKLFF. The chain carries TRBV14 and TRBJ1-4; tentatively, D is TRBD1 (6 bases). Trimming took off 2 bases at V and 8 bases at J, with 12 bases between the two ends. This CDR3 has 14 residues. Germline-derived CDR1 and CDR2 are SGHDN and FVKESK.

This rearrangement joins TRBV28 to TRBJ1-5, with D uncertain. Germline assignment: CDR1 MDHEN and CDR2 SYDVKM. The CDR3 covers 12 residues. Trimming stripped 4 bases from V and 5 bases from J, with 6 bases between. CDR3 sequence: CASSSLDQPQHF. Here the CDR3 DNA reads TGTGCCAGCAGTTCACTCGATCAGCCCCAGCATTTT.

The genes are TRBV19 and TRBJ1-1; 8 nucleotides line up with TRBD1. The germline gives CDR1 LNHDA, CDR2 SQIVND (reference sequence). V lost 3 bases to trimming and J lost 3 bases; unmatched junction nucleotides: 6. The CDR3 contains 15 residues. CDR3 nucleotides: TGTGCCAGTAGTATCGGACAGGGAAGGTACACTGAAGCTTTCTTT. This gives the protein CASSIGQGRYTEAFF.

The chain carries TRBV7-2 and TRBJ2-3; 11 positions agree with TRBD2. Germline CDR1 is SGHTA and CDR2 is FQGNSA. CDR3 length equals 16 residues. V shed 5 bases and J 7 bases; nucleotides not matched to a gene: 11. In DNA, the CDR3 is TGTGCCAGCAGCCTAGATAGAACTAGCGGGGGAAATACGCAGTATTTT. Translating gives CASSLDRTSGGNTQYF.

This clone has just a few counts. This rearrangement joins TRBV27 to TRBJ2-7, with 9 nucleotides matching TRBD1. The V gene's germline CDR1 is MNHEY and CDR2 SMNVEV (reference sequence). This CDR3 region has 14 residues. The trim removed 6 bases at V and 2 bases at J, leaving 5 bases unmatched. The CDR3 sequence: CASRGQGRTYEQYF. The DNA of the CDR3 is TGTGCCAGCAGGGGACAGGGCAGAACCTACGAGCAGTACTTC.

The chain employs TRBV30 and TRBJ2-5, with a tentative D call TRBD1 (6 bases). Per the germline V gene, CDR1 is GTSNPN and CDR2 is SVGIG (reference sequence). The CDR3 spans 13 residues. Trimming pared 3 bases from V and 7 bases from J, leaving 15 bases between. Here the CDR3 DNA reads TGTGCCTGGAGGGGACAACCCGGGGTGACCCAGTACTTC. It codes for CAWRGQPGVTQYF. Variable domain in full (rest from reference TRBV30 and TRBJ2-5): SQTIHQWPATLVQPVGSPLSLECTVEGTSNPNLYWYRQAAGRGLQLLFYSVGIGQISSEVPQNLSASRPQDRQFILSSKKLLLSDSGFYLCAWRGQPGVTQYFGPGTRLLVL.

This clone was found a few times. The chain recombines TRBV13 with TRBJ2-1; D is perhaps TRBD2 (6 bases). This CDR3 region has 16 residues. Germline V gene sequence: CDR1 PRHDT, CDR2 FYEKMQ (reference sequence). Trimming took off 5 bases at V and 6 bases at J, with 20 bases between the two ends. CDR3 DNA: TGTGCCAGCAGCCCCCGCCTAGCGTTTGGGCTCAATGAGCAGTTCTTC. It yields the protein CASSPRLAFGLNEQFF.

This sequence joins TRBV7-9 and TRBJ1-4; D gene uncertain. From germline, CDR1 is SEHNR and CDR2 FQNEAQ (reference sequence). The CDR3 extends over 14 amino acids. V lost 7 bases and J lost 6, with 15 bases in between. The CDR3 DNA follows: TGTGCCAGCACTTGGGGAGGAAGGGATGAAAAACTGTTTTTT. Translating gives CASTWGGRDEKLFF.

J is TRBJ1-1 and V is TRBV11-1, with D perhaps matching TRBD1 (5 bases). Germline V gene data show CDR1 as SGHAT and CDR2 as FQDESV (reference sequence). The CDR3 has 14 residues. Trimming took 6 bases from V and 2 from J, leaving 13 bases between them. CDR3 in amino acids: CASSSNRLNTEAFF. CDR3 DNA: TGTGCCAGCAGTTCGAACAGGCTAAACACTGAAGCTTTCTTT. Together with reference TRBV11-1 and TRBJ1-1, the CDR3 gives the full variable domain: EAEVAQSPRYKITEKSQAVAFWCDPISGHATLYWYRQILGQGPELLVQFQDESVVDDSQLPKDRFSAERLKGVDSTLKIQPAELGDSAMYLCASSSNRLNTEAFFGQGTRLTVV.

The genes are TRBV6-6 and TRBJ2-1; 13 bases align to TRBD2. The J segment lost 9 bases and the V segment lost 6 bases, leaving 2 bases of the junction unmatched. CDR3 length: 13 residues. Looked up from germline, CDR1 is MNHNY and CDR2 is SVGAGI (reference sequence). CDR3: CASRWTSGGEQFF. CDR3 bases: TGTGCCAGCAGGTGGACTAGCGGGGGTGAGCAGTTCTTC.

The gene calls are TRBV19 and TRBJ1-5; TRBD1 matches at 9 bases. Unmatched junction bases numbered 5, after V lost 5 bases and J lost 6 bases. Germline values: CDR1 LNHDA, CDR2 SQIVND (reference sequence). This CDR3 contains 14 residues. The DNA of the CDR3 is TGTGCCAGTAGTTCGCGACAGGGGGGTCAGCCCCAGCATTTT. Translated: CASSSRQGGQPQHF.

The rearrangement uses TRBV2 and TRBJ2-7; D is perhaps TRBD1 (5 bases). This CDR3 is built from 14 residues. The ends were cut back, 3 bases at V and 1 base at J, with 10 bases in the middle. The germline CDR1 and CDR2 sequences are SNHLY and FYNNEI. The CDR3 DNA reads as TGTGCCAGCAGTGAGGCAGGGCAATCCTACGAGCAGTACTTC. Translation gives CASSEAGQSYEQYF. Supplemented by reference TRBV2 and TRBJ2-7, the full variable domain reads EPEVTQTPSHQVTQMGQEVILRCVPISNHLYFYWYRQILGQKVEFLVSFYNNEISEKSEIFDDQFSVERPDGSNFTLKIRSTKLEDSAMYFCASSEAGQSYEQYFGPGTRLTVT.

V usage is TRBV4-1 and J usage is TRBJ2-1, with D possibly matching TRBD2 (6 bases). The germline CDR1 and CDR2 sequences are MGHRA and YSYEKL. The CDR3 loop spans 16 amino acids. Trimming shortened V by 4 bases and J by 7 bases, and 20 bases separated the two germline ends. The CDR3 DNA reads TGCGCCAGCAGCCGCCCCTCCGGGGGACGGGGGAATGAGCAGTTCTTC. This encodes CASSRPSGGRGNEQFF.